Presented here are 16 T cell receptor beta chains from one specimen sequenced in a study of regulatory T cells in long-lasting Graves disease. The time point is: newly diagnosed GD, antithyroid drugs for less than 3 months. The authors made the TCR library using RNA they extracted from PBMCs. Arm-PCR with iRepertoire HTBI primers amplified the CDR3 regions for these TCR beta libraries. TCRdb processed the multiplex PCR reads anew with MiXCR; each CDR3 protein has one entry. The sample lists roughly 520,000 distinct CDR3 sequences, around 12% seen once, with around 10% in the top ten. These data were also filed under a second study, of T cells in Graves' hyperthyroidism and ophthalmopathy.

The sample here was peripheral blood mononuclear cells (PBMCs), taken at new diagnosis, from a patient treated with antithyroid drugs. Receptors originate from a woman aged 25 to 39 with Graves disease.

This clonotype was seen many times. The chain has TRBV18 and TRBJ2-3; D not resolved. The V end lost 0 bases, the J end lost 1 base, and 5 bases lay between the germline ends. Germline loops: CDR1 KGHSH, CDR2 LQKENI. The CDR3 totals 14 residues. CDR3 coding DNA: TGTGCCAGCTCACCACCAGACCGCACAGATACGCAGTATTTT. Amino acids: CASSPPDRTDTQYF.

This clonotype was counted ten times or more. This chain links TRBV10-3 with TRBJ2-3; D may be TRBD2 (6 bases). Germline V gene lookup returns CDR1 ENHRY and CDR2 SYGVKD. Trimming left V 6 bases short and J 2 bases short, with 12 bases between. This CDR3 is built from 14 residues. CDR3 sequence: CAISLGTYTDTQYF. The CDR3 DNA follows: TGTGCCATCAGCCTGGGGACTTACACAGATACGCAGTATTTT.

The CDR3 region has the DNA TGTGCCAGCAGTTTAGACACTCCCAATCAGCCCCAGCATTTT. This encodes CASSLDTPNQPQHF. The chain couples TRBV28 to TRBJ1-5, with D hard to call. Trimming removed 2 bases from V and 3 bases from J, with 8 bases in between. The CDR3 spans 14 residues. Germline V gene sequence: CDR1 MDHEN, CDR2 SYDVKM.

This clonotype was counted at least ten times. The genes are TRBV27 and TRBJ2-7; D may correspond to TRBD1 or TRBD2 (5 bases each). In germline, CDR1 is MNHEY, CDR2 SMNVEV (reference sequence). V gave up 2 bases and J gave up 3 bases, with 17 bases separating them. The CDR3 extends over 16 amino acids. Here the CDR3 DNA reads TGTGCCAGCAGTTTAATAGGTGGGAGAGGGGTCTACGAGCAGTACTTC. It encodes CASSLIGGRGVYEQYF.

A word on this clonotype: A read error may explain this, as a much larger clone is one base away. The chain recombines TRBV28 with TRBJ2-3; D gene uncertain. In germline, CDR1 is MDHEN, CDR2 SYDVKM. The CDR3 extends over 13 amino acids. V lost 10 bases, J lost 8 bases, and 19 bases lay in between. The DNA for the CDR3 is TGTGCCACCATGGGTATGGGAACGGCTACGCAGTATTTT. It translates to CATMGMGTATQYF.

This clonotype was seen repeatedly, ten times or more. The chain couples TRBV20-1 to TRBJ2-1; no definite D call. In germline, CDR1 is DFQATT, CDR2 SNEGSKA (reference sequence). V was pared by 4 bases and J by 5 bases, with 12 bases between. The CDR3 sequence is 13 residues long. In DNA, the CDR3 is TGCAGTGCTACGTACCTTTACGACAATGAGCAGTTCTTC. It codes for CSATYLYDNEQFF.

The sample holds many counts of this clonotype. The CDR3 here is CASSPNLDRGLVGLFF. Here the CDR3 DNA reads TGTGCCAGCAGCCCTAACCTCGACAGGGGGCTGGTAGGGCTGTTTTTT. This chain uses TRBV12-3 or TRBV12-4 with TRBJ1-4; 10 positions match TRBD1. The V and J ends lost 6 bases and 14 bases, in that order; junction bases with no gene match: 18. The CDR3 totals 16 residues.

In its sample, this clonotype was seen many times. This rearrangement joins TRBV6-2 or TRBV6-3 to TRBJ2-5; no reliable D call. Trimming cost V 3 bases and J 5 bases, with 4 bases left between them. Germline CDR1 MNHEY, CDR2 SVGEGT. The CDR3 runs 11 residues. CDR3 protein: CASSYWETQYF. As DNA, the CDR3 is TGTGCCAGCAGTTATTGGGAGACCCAGTACTTC.

Only a few counts were recorded for this clonotype. The chain joins TRBV28 to TRBJ2-3, with D possibly called TRBD1 or TRBD2 (5 bases each). Germline CDR1 and CDR2: MDHEN and SYDVKM. Trimming pared 3 bases from V and 3 bases from J, leaving 16 bases between. The CDR3 is 16 amino acids. The CDR3 DNA follows: TGTGCCAGCAGTTTTCCGACTCGGTGGGGGACAGATACGCAGTATTTT. It encodes CASSFPTRWGTDTQYF. The full variable domain, its missing parts supplied by reference TRBV28 and TRBJ2-3, is DVKVTQSSRYLVKRTGEKVFLECVQDMDHENMFWYRQDPGLGLRLIYFSYDVKMKEKGDIPEGYSVSREKKERFSLILESASTNQTSMYLCASSFPTRWGTDTQYFGPGTRLTVL.

This clonotype was seen more than once but under ten times. V is TRBV7-2 and J is TRBJ1-4, with 9 bases aligning to TRBD1. CDR1 and CDR2 from the germline V gene are SGHTA and FQGNSA. This CDR3 contains 14 residues. After removal of 7 bases from V and 8 bases from J, the junction contained 8 bases not matched to a gene. The CDR3 DNA follows: TGTGCCAGCACCGTGGACAGGGGAGGGGAAAAACTGTTTTTT. This translates into CASTVDRGGEKLFF.

This clonotype was detected many times. Compared with germline, one end of the junction differs, possibly owing to a read error. The chain joins TRBV28 to TRBJ2-7, with D perhaps TRBD2 (8 bases). The germline CDR1 and CDR2 sequences are MDHEN and SYDVKM. The CDR3 loop spans 12 amino acids. The CDR3 loop reads CAGGDSSYEQYF. The CDR3 DNA sequence: TGCGCCGGGGGGGACAGCTCCTACGAGCAGTACTTC.

In its sample, this clonotype was seen many times. The chain links TRBV5-4 to TRBJ2-3; maybe TRBD2 (6 bases). The germline V gene encodes CDR1 SGHNT and CDR2 YYREEE (reference sequence). V lost 2 bases, J lost 5 bases, and 9 bases lay in between. CDR3 size: 13 residues. Written as DNA, the CDR3 is TGTGCCAGCAGCTTTAGCGGAGGAGATACGCAGTATTTT. Protein: CASSFSGGDTQYF.

The chain links TRBV20-1 to TRBJ2-1; maybe TRBD2 (6 bases). V was shortened by 4 bases and J by 5 bases, with 15 bases between the two germline ends. Germline assignment: CDR1 DFQATT and CDR2 SNEGSKA (reference sequence). This CDR3 spans 14 amino acids. This CDR3 reads CSAIVRRVDNEQFF. In DNA form, the CDR3 reads TGCAGTGCTATTGTCAGGAGGGTCGACAATGAGCAGTTCTTC.

This clonotype has at least ten counts. This rearrangement joins TRBV30 to TRBJ2-7, with 8 bases fitting TRBD1. Germline trimming cut 4 bases from V and 1 base from J; bases unmatched to any gene: 6. Germline V gene lookup returns CDR1 GTSNPN and CDR2 SVGIG (reference sequence). The CDR3 consists of 14 residues. The CDR3 nucleotides are TGTGCCTGGAACGGACAGGGCGCTTCCTACGAGCAGTACTTC. Protein: CAWNGQGASYEQYF.

This clonotype was counted many times. The chain employs TRBV12-3 or TRBV12-4 and TRBJ2-1; TRBD2 matches 10 bases. The CDR3 spans 14 residues. Losses at the gene ends were 6 bases for V and 9 bases for J; bases not matched to a gene: 8. CDR3 in DNA: TGTGCCAGCAGCCCGACTAGCGGGTTGTCTGAGCAGTTCTTC. Translation gives CASSPTSGLSEQFF.

A few counts support this clonotype. Relative to the germline gene, one junction end is altered; a read error may explain this. V usage is TRBV4-1 and J usage is TRBJ2-1; D is possibly TRBD2 (5 bases). Germline assignment: CDR1 MGHRA and CDR2 YSYEKL. The CDR3 spans 15 residues. CDR3 bases: TGCACCAGCAGCGAAGGACTGCCTAAGTACAATGAGCAGTTCTTC. It codes for CTSSEGLPKYNEQFF.